These T cell receptor beta chains were read from a single sample in a study of vaccination and CD4 T cells after COVID-19. Antigens of these TCRs are unknown. TCRdb analysed the PCR reads with MiXCR anew, one entry per CDR3 protein. The profile shows 20,000 to 30,000 distinct CDR3 sequences, 64% of them singletons. Sequencing was carried out using CD4+ T cells from blood, cultured in vitro. Receptor source: a human donor who had recovered from COVID-19. CDR3s include the opening cysteine and the closing phenylalanine or tryptophan. A D gene is named only where the DNA matches it firmly. Clone size appears in some rows only: once, few, many, or a class for an expanded clone.

d_gene	v_gene	abundance	j_gene	CDR3aa	CDR3nt
.	TRBV30	.	TRBJ1-5	CAWSAYSNQPQHF	TGTGCCTGGAGTGCCTATAGCAATCAGCCCCAGCATTTT
TRBD1	TRBV6-1	.	TRBJ2-6	CASSAWGQANSGANVLTF	TGTGCCAGCAGTGCGTGGGGACAGGCGAACTCTGGGGCCAACGTCCTGACTTTC
.	TRBV19	.	TRBJ1-1	CASIEFWGVEAFF	TGTGCCAGTATCGAATTCTGGGGTGTGGAAGCTTTCTTT
.	TRBV2	.	TRBJ1-5	CASSEEGQGNQPQHF	TGTGCCAGCAGTGAAGAGGGGCAGGGCAATCAGCCCCAGCATTTT
.	TRBV21-1	.	TRBJ2-5	CASSPQSGVTQYF	TGTGCCAGCAGCCCCCAATCGGGGGTGACCCAGTACTTC
.	TRBV10-3	once	TRBJ2-3	CAISSNAGLQQYF	TGTGCCATCAGTTCCAACGCAGGACTCCAGCAGTATTTT
TRBD2	TRBV20-1	few	TRBJ2-7	CSARDLLAGSYEQYF	TGCAGTGCTAGGGATCTGCTAGCGGGATCCTACGAGCAGTACTTC
TRBD1	TRBV18	medium-sized	TRBJ1-2	CASSLRQGADIGYTF	TGTGCCAGCTCACTGAGACAGGGGGCGGACATCGGCTACACCTTC
.	TRBV2	.	TRBJ1-2	CAGRGHHYGYTF	TGTGCCGGGCGTGGACACCACTATGGCTACACCTTC
TRBD2	TRBV6-1	.	TRBJ2-3	CASSGSGTGTDTQYF	TGTGCCAGCAGTGGTAGCGGGACCGGCACAGATACGCAGTATTTT
.	TRBV7-2	.	TRBJ1-2	CASSFRGALGYTF	TGTGCCAGCAGCTTTAGAGGGGCGCTTGGCTACACCTTC
.	TRBV20-1	.	TRBJ1-5	CSARDWVLGQPQHF	TGCAGTGCTAGAGATTGGGTCCTCGGGCAGCCCCAGCATTTT
.	TRBV20-1	.	TRBJ2-3	CSPGTRRADTQYF	TGCAGTCCCGGTACTAGGCGGGCAGATACGCAGTATTTT
TRBD1	TRBV14	.	TRBJ2-7	CASSQPGQGVYEQYF	TGTGCCAGCAGCCAGCCGGGACAGGGGGTCTACGAGCAGTACTTC
TRBD2	TRBV19	.	TRBJ2-1	CATRLAGGPYNEQFF	TGTGCCACGAGACTAGCGGGAGGGCCTTACAATGAGCAGTTCTTC
.	TRBV12-3/TRBV12-4	.	TRBJ2-4	CASSLTLAKNIQYF	TGTGCCAGCAGTTTAACGCTAGCCAAAAACATTCAGTACTTC
.	TRBV7-9	.	TRBJ1-2	CASSFESPGSVGYTF	TGTGCCAGCAGCTTTGAATCCCCGGGGTCGGTTGGCTACACCTTC
.	TRBV15	.	TRBJ2-4	CATSGERGNKNIQYF	TGTGCCACCAGCGGAGAGCGAGGGAATAAAAACATTCAGTACTTC
.	TRBV7-3	.	TRBJ2-7	CASSLIAGSEQYF	TGTGCCAGCAGCTTAATTGCGGGTTCCGAGCAGTACTTC
TRBD2	TRBV20-1	.	TRBJ2-1	CSAWTSGSGNEQFF	TGCAGTGCGTGGACTAGCGGGAGTGGCAATGAGCAGTTCTTC
.	TRBV6-1	.	TRBJ1-5	CASSTQPPTGRRNQPQHF	TGTGCCAGCAGTACACAACCGCCGACAGGTAGGCGCAATCAGCCCCAGCATTTT
TRBD1	TRBV18	.	TRBJ1-2	CASSTGDYGYTF	TGTGCCAGCTCAACAGGGGACTATGGCTACACCTTC
.	TRBV15	.	TRBJ2-1	CATSRVPARNEQFF	TGTGCCACCAGCAGAGTCCCAGCGAGGAATGAGCAGTTCTTC
.	TRBV12-3/TRBV12-4	.	TRBJ2-5	CASSLVGETQYF	TGTGCCAGCAGTTTAGTCGGAGAGACCCAGTACTTC
.	TRBV7-2	.	TRBJ2-7	CASSFTGIYEQYF	TGTGCCAGCAGCTTTACAGGGATCTACGAGCAGTACTTC
.	TRBV24-1	few	TRBJ1-4	CATSEGDRKLFF	TGTGCCACCAGTGAAGGCGACAGAAAACTGTTTTTT
.	TRBV24-1	.	TRBJ1-2	CATSDPTGSANYGYTF	TGTGCCACCAGTGACCCAACAGGGAGTGCAAACTATGGCTACACCTTC
.	TRBV5-1	.	TRBJ2-3	CASSPKELSVTTDTQYF	TGCGCCAGCAGCCCCAAAGAACTAAGCGTGACCACAGATACGCAGTATTTT
TRBD1	TRBV19	once	TRBJ2-4	CASSITGGNIQYF	TGTGCCAGTAGTATAACAGGGGGAAACATTCAGTACTTC
.	TRBV7-9	.	TRBJ2-7	CASSGRQSPHEQYF	TGTGCCAGCAGCGGCCGACAGAGCCCCCACGAGCAGTACTTC
TRBD1	TRBV6-1	few	TRBJ1-2	CASRENRGANYGYTF	TGTGCCAGCAGGGAAAACAGGGGAGCTAACTATGGCTACACCTTC
.	TRBV7-6	.	TRBJ2-1	CASSLGASRGGEQFF	TGTGCCAGCAGCTTAGGGGCTAGCAGAGGGGGTGAGCAGTTCTTC
.	TRBV29-1	once	TRBJ1-2	CSAEQNYGYTF	TGCAGCGCAGAACAAAACTATGGCTACACCTTC
TRBD2	TRBV20-1	.	TRBJ2-5	CSAHSSRGETQYF	TGCAGTGCTCACTCTTCGCGGGGGGAGACCCAGTACTTC
TRBD1	TRBV20-1	.	TRBJ1-4	CSAPGGTYNEKLFF	TGCAGTGCCCCAGGGGGGACTTATAATGAAAAACTGTTTTTT
.	TRBV27	.	TRBJ1-2	CASSLWPFSDGYTF	TGTGCCAGCAGTTTATGGCCATTCTCAGATGGCTACACCTTC
TRBD1	TRBV6-2/TRBV6-3	few	TRBJ1-5	CASTIGTGSQPQHF	TGTGCCAGCACCATCGGGACAGGGAGTCAGCCCCAGCATTTT
.	TRBV20-1	few	TRBJ2-3	CSARVWDTQYF	TGCAGTGCTAGAGTTTGGGATACGCAGTATTTT
.	TRBV28	.	TRBJ1-2	CASTPTGRGYTF	TGTGCCAGCACCCCTACGGGCAGGGGCTACACCTTC
.	TRBV29-1	.	TRBJ1-1	CSVEAGAMNTEAFF	TGCAGCGTTGAAGCTGGGGCGATGAACACTGAAGCTTTCTTT
TRBD1	TRBV20-1	once	TRBJ2-7	CSAYRGNEQYF	TGCAGTGCTTACAGGGGGAACGAGCAGTACTTC
.	TRBV28	.	TRBJ1-2	CASSLYLRESGGYTF	TGTGCCAGCAGTTTATACCTCAGGGAGTCGGGTGGCTACACCTTC
.	TRBV4-3	.	TRBJ1-2	CASSQERWQGHGYTF	TGCGCCAGCAGCCAAGAAAGGTGGCAGGGCCATGGCTACACCTTC
.	TRBV20-1	few	TRBJ1-1	CSARDPTVPNWDTEAFF	TGCAGTGCTAGAGATCCGACCGTACCGAACTGGGACACTGAAGCTTTCTTT
TRBD2	TRBV12-3/TRBV12-4	.	TRBJ2-2	CASSRLAPTGELFF	TGTGCCAGCAGTAGACTAGCTCCGACCGGGGAGCTGTTTTTT
.	TRBV19	few	TRBJ1-1	CASRPVSGRGTEAFF	TGTGCCAGTAGACCTGTTTCAGGTAGGGGCACTGAAGCTTTCTTT
TRBD1	TRBV5-1	.	TRBJ1-2	CASSLTTLRQGVRSNYGYTF	TGCGCCAGCAGCTTGACAACTTTGAGGCAGGGGGTACGGTCTAACTATGGCTACACCTTC
.	TRBV6-5	.	TRBJ1-2	CASSYSPRGGYGYTF	TGTGCCAGCAGTTACTCGCCCCGGGGTGGGTATGGCTACACCTTC
.	TRBV29-1	.	TRBJ1-2	CSVVGYAYGYTF	TGCAGCGTCGTGGGTTATGCCTATGGCTACACCTTC
.	TRBV11-2	.	TRBJ1-1	CASSISRVQYKNTEAFF	TGTGCCAGCAGCATCTCCAGGGTGCAGTATAAGAACACTGAAGCTTTCTTT
.	TRBV6-2/TRBV6-3	.	TRBJ2-1	CASRITSGNEQFF	TGTGCCAGCAGAATTACGTCCGGAAATGAGCAGTTCTTC
TRBD2	TRBV28	few	TRBJ2-7	CASSLGGNEQYF	TGTGCCAGCAGTTTGGGAGGGAACGAGCAGTACTTC
.	TRBV7-2	few	TRBJ2-5	CASSPYGQQETQYF	TGTGCCAGCAGCCCCTACGGACAGCAAGAGACCCAGTACTTC
.	TRBV24-1	.	TRBJ2-1	CATSLAGLGNEQFF	TGTGCCACCAGTTTGGCGGGATTAGGTAATGAGCAGTTCTTC
.	TRBV6-2/TRBV6-3	.	TRBJ1-1	CASSYSRWGNTEAFF	TGTGCCAGCAGTTACTCCCGATGGGGGAACACTGAAGCTTTCTTT